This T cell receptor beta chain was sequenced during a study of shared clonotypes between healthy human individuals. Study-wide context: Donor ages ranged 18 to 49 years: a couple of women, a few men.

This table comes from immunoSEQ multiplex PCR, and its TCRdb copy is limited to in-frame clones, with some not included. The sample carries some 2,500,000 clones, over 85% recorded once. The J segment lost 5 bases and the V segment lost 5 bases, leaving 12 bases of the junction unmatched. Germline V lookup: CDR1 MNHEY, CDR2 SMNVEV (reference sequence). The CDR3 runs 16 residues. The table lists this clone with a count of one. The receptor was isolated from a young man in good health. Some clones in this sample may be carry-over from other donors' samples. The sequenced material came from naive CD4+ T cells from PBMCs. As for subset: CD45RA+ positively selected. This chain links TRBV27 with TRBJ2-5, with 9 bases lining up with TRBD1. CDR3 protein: CASSPWDRVRRETQYF. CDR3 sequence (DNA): TGTGCCAGCAGTCCCTGGGACAGGGTGAGGCGGGAGACCCAGTACTTC.